The 19 T cell receptor beta chains reported below all come from one sample, sequenced in a study of OX40 agonist ivuxolimab in advanced cancers. Sequencing used immunoSEQ multiplex PCR; TCRdb keeps in-frame clones, though not all of them. The sample yields approximately 45,000 clones, approximately 83% seen once. Here the sequenced sample was CD4+ or CD8+ T cells sorted from blood, taken in a trial of the OX40 agonist ivuxolimab. The receptor set was obtained from an adult with an advanced solid tumor such as melanoma, head and neck, liver or kidney cancer.

This clone occurred once. The J gene is TRBJ2-5, the V gene TRBV19; D might be TRBD2 (6 bases). Germline V CDR1 and CDR2: LNHDA, SQIVND (reference sequence). V was cut by 6 bases and J by 1 base, with 12 bases left in between. There are 14 residues in the CDR3. The DNA for the CDR3 is TGTGCCAGTAGATTTAGCGGATTCCAAGAGACCCAGTACTTC. It encodes CASRFSGFQETQYF.

Concerning this clone itself: One junction end does not reproduce the germline sequence, and a read error may be involved. V gene TRBV27 combines with J gene TRBJ1-1, with D possibly TRBD1 on 6 matching bases. The V gene's germline CDR1 is MNHEY and CDR2 SMNVEV (reference sequence). The CDR3 is 15 residues long. This CDR3 reads CASTLAGAGGTEAFF. CDR3 nucleotide sequence: TGTGCCAGCACTTTAGCAGGGGCCGGAGGCACTGAAGCTTTCTTT.

The V call is TRBV11-2, the J call TRBJ2-2; 12 nucleotides agree with TRBD2. The CDR3 has 16 residues. CDR1 and CDR2 (germline): SGHAT, FQNNGV. Trimming took 1 base from V and 5 from J; bases not matched to a gene: 2. The CDR3 DNA sequence: TGTGCCAGCAGCTTAGGGACTAGCGGGGTAACCGGGGAGCTGTTTTTT. Translating gives CASSLGTSGVTGELFF.

The rearrangement joins TRBV5-1 to TRBJ1-1; D gene uncertain. Germline loops: CDR1 SGHRS, CDR2 YFSETQ. Trimming stripped 0 bases from V and 0 bases from J, with 6 bases between. The CDR3 extends over 14 amino acids. CDR3: CASSLGHMNTEAFF. DNA of the CDR3: TGCGCCAGCAGCTTGGGACACATGAACACTGAAGCTTTCTTT.

This clone has just one count. This chain joins TRBV5-5 and TRBJ1-5; possible D gene TRBD1, 6 bases. The CDR3 spans 13 residues. Per germline, CDR1 SGHKS and CDR2 YYEKEE (reference sequence). V gave up 3 bases and J gave up 3 bases, with 7 bases separating them. CDR3 loop: CASSWTVNQPQHF. The CDR3 region has the DNA TGTGCCAGCAGCTGGACAGTCAATCAGCCCCAGCATTTT.

The chain links TRBV4-3 to TRBJ2-7; TRBD1 matches 8 bases. This CDR3 contains 18 residues. In germline, CDR1 is LGHNA, CDR2 YSLEER. V shed 2 bases, J shed 2 bases, and the junction held 14 bases outside the gene matches. Here the CDR3 DNA reads TGCGCCAGCAGCCAAAGAGACCCTGGGACAGGCCAACCCTACGAGCAGTACTTC. Translating it yields CASSQRDPGTGQPYEQYF.

The chain has TRBV27 and TRBJ2-3, with D perhaps given as TRBD1 or TRBD2 (5 bases each). CDR1 and CDR2 from the germline V gene are MNHEY and SMNVEV (reference sequence). The CDR3 totals 15 residues. The V and J ends lost 2 bases and 2 bases respectively, with 11 bases between them. CDR3 sequence: CASSLVRDLTDTQYF. The CDR3 DNA reads TGTGCCAGCAGTTTAGTCCGGGACCTCACAGATACGCAGTATTTT.

The V call is TRBV6-5, the J call TRBJ1-5; no clear D gene. Trimming pared 0 bases from V and 0 bases from J, leaving 6 bases between. Germline V gene data show CDR1 as MNHEY and CDR2 as SVGAGI. This CDR3 spans 15 amino acids. The CDR3 region is CASSYSRTSNQPQHF. In DNA, the CDR3 is TGTGCCAGCAGTTACTCGAGGACTAGCAATCAGCCCCAGCATTTT.

This chain links TRBV11-2 with TRBJ2-5; D is undetermined. Trimming left V 2 bases short and J 1 base short, with 8 bases between. The germline V gene has CDR1 SGHAT and CDR2 FQNNGV. The CDR3 loop spans 14 amino acids. CDR3 residues: CASSLSDIQETQYF. The CDR3 DNA sequence: TGTGCCAGCAGCTTAAGTGACATCCAAGAGACCCAGTACTTC.

The gene calls are TRBV28 and TRBJ2-5; 11 nucleotides match TRBD2. Gene TRBJ2-7 matches the end of the DNA better, so the J call may be wrong. CDR3 size: 15 residues. The germline gives CDR1 MDHEN, CDR2 SYDVKM. CDR3 sequence (DNA): TGTGCCAGCAGTTTATGGACTAGCGGGATCTACGAGCAGTACTTC. Translation gives CASSLWTSGIYEQYF.

This chain links TRBV5-5 with TRBJ1-5; TRBD1 agrees at 7 bases. This CDR3 has 15 amino acids. Looked up from germline, CDR1 is SGHKS and CDR2 is YYEKEE (reference sequence). The V segment lost 4 bases and the J segment 2 bases; nucleotides outside the gene matches: 6. The CDR3 spells CASSLRGSGNQPQHF. CDR3 DNA: TGTGCCAGCAGCCTCAGGGGGTCGGGCAATCAGCCCCAGCATTTT.

The chain has TRBV19 and TRBJ1-1; D ambiguous. With 6 bases removed from V and 7 bases from J, the gap between germline ends came to 15 bases. This CDR3 spans 13 amino acids. Germline CDR1 LNHDA, CDR2 SQIVND (reference sequence). CDR3 protein: CASRPTSGYEAFF. The DNA for the CDR3 is TGTGCCAGTAGGCCGACATCCGGATATGAAGCTTTCTTT. Complete variable domain (other parts from reference TRBV19 and TRBJ1-1): DGGITQSPKYLFRKEGQNVTLSCEQNLNHDAMYWYRQDPGQGLRLIYYSQIVNDFQKGDIAEGYSVSREKKESFPLTVTSAQKNPTAFYLCASRPTSGYEAFFGQGTRLTVV.

V and J are TRBV6-1 and TRBJ1-2; D unresolved. The CDR3 loop spans 12 amino acids. Germline V gene data show CDR1 as MNHNS and CDR2 as SASEGT. V was pared by 7 bases and J by 4 bases, with 10 bases between. CDR3 sequence: CASTAGVYGYTF. The CDR3 DNA is TGTGCCAGCACTGCGGGTGTCTATGGCTACACCTTC.

The chain carries TRBV6-1 and TRBJ2-2; D is unresolved. CDR1 and CDR2 (germline): MNHNS, SASEGT. The CDR3 contains 13 residues. The V end was cut by 5 bases, the J end by 6 bases, with 10 bases between. Written as DNA, the CDR3 is TGTGCCAGCAGTCCTATTGGGGCCGGGGAGCTGTTTTTT. Encoded protein: CASSPIGAGELFF.

The rearrangement uses TRBV9 and TRBJ2-7; 9 nucleotides line up with TRBD1. The CDR3 covers 16 residues. After removal of 4 bases from V and 1 base from J, the junction contained 9 bases not matched to a gene. CDR1 is SGDLS, CDR2 YYNGEE, per germline. The CDR3 loop reads CASSSTGTGLSYEQYF. The CDR3, as DNA: TGTGCCAGCAGCTCAACCGGGACAGGGCTGTCCTACGAGCAGTACTTC. Full variable domain (rest looked up from reference TRBV9 and TRBJ2-7): DSGVTQTPKHLITATGQRVTLRCSPRSGDLSVYWYQQSLDQGLQFLIQYYNGEERAKGNILERFSAQQFPDLHSELNLSSLELGDSALYFCASSSTGTGLSYEQYFGPGTRLTVT.

This clone was observed a few times. The V gene is TRBV12-5, the J gene TRBJ1-2; no reliable D call. Trimming left V 7 bases short and J 3 bases short, with 9 bases between. From germline, CDR1 is LGHNT and CDR2 FRNRAP. The CDR3 totals 12 residues. The CDR3 region is CASDSRDYGYTF. The CDR3 bases are TGTGCTAGTGATTCGAGGGACTATGGCTACACCTTC.

This clone was detected only once. The CDR3 coding sequence is TGTGCCAGCAGCTTAGATTTAGGGACAGGAAACACCATATATTTT. This encodes CASSLDLGTGNTIYF. The rearrangement links TRBV7-2 to TRBJ1-3; D perhaps matches TRBD1 (6 bases). This CDR3 region has 15 residues. The germline V gene encodes CDR1 SGHTA and CDR2 FQGNSA. V lost 1 base and J lost 4, with 11 bases in between.

In this sample, this clone turned up a few times. The V call is TRBV6-1, the J call TRBJ1-1; D is unclear. The germline V and J ends were trimmed by 5 bases and 8 bases, with 9 bases remaining between them. This CDR3 is built from 11 residues. The germline gives CDR1 MNHNS, CDR2 SASEGT. CDR3 in DNA: TGTGCCAGCAGTATTGTCATCGAAGCTTTCTTT. Translated: CASSIVIEAFF.

CDR3 nucleotides: TGTGCCAGCAGCCCCGGGACTATAGTCCAAGAGACCCAGTACTTC. Translated, it gives CASSPGTIVQETQYF. The V call is TRBV7-2, the J call TRBJ2-5, with 7 nucleotides matching TRBD2. The CDR3 is made up of 15 amino acids. CDR1 and CDR2 (germline): SGHTA, FQGNSA. V shed 5 bases, J shed 1 base, and the junction held 7 bases outside the gene matches.